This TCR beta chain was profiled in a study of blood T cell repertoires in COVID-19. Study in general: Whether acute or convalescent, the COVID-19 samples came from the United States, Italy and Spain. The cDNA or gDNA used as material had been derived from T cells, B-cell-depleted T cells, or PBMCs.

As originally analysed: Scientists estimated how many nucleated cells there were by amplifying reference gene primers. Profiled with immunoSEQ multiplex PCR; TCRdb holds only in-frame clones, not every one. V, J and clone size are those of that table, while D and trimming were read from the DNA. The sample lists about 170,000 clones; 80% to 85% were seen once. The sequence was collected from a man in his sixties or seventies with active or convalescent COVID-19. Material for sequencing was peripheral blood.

CDR3 protein: CAISEDRETNEKLFF. DNA for the CDR3: TGTGCCATCAGTGAGGACAGGGAAACTAATGAAAAACTGTTTTTT. The rearrangement uses TRBV10-3 and TRBJ1-4; 7 nucleotides match TRBD1. Germline V gives CDR1 ENHRY, CDR2 SYGVKD. CDR3 length: 15 residues. V gave up 2 bases and J gave up 1 base; unmatched junction bases: 1.